The subject of this entry is one T cell receptor beta chain. Its antigen is still unknown. Per-base quality was not reported, and no clone a single base away is much larger than it. This sample stems from a study of T cell responses to AZD1222 COVID-19 vaccine (dated by TCRdb to the early 2020s). The study in broad terms: TCR sequencing was performed for roughly 250 trial participants, of whom roughly 200 were given two doses of AZD1222 and some 26 were given two doses of MenACWY control vaccine. Trial participants were enrolled by age into subgroups of 18-55, 56-69 and 70-plus years, and 148, 28 and 57 TCR-sequenced participants, respectively, were included in these subgroups. Findings and caveats that apply to the study as a whole: The 56-69-year group was small, and its depth increase did not reach significance, likely because of low power. No day 14 peak-response samples were available, so repertoires were characterized only after the peak T cell response. Vaccine-associated CD4 TCRs spanned the whole spike protein, with dominant responses in regions 160-218 and 743-854. Reportedly, close to half of the unique spike-specific TCRs recognized epitopes lying outside the regions that are mutated in the B.1.351 and B.1.1.7 variants. After two AZD1222 doses, both the breadth and the depth of spike-specific TCRs were significantly higher than at day 0 and than in MenACWY recipients. Participants were mostly white British and included more females than males, and it was suggested by the authors that clonal diversity may have been underestimated. Only five or six AZD1222 recipients were SARS-CoV-2 seropositive at baseline, limiting conclusions about previously exposed vaccinees.

The CDR3 regions of human TCRbeta chains were subjected to immunosequencing. The authors processed their data as follows. Repertoire TCRs were matched against a reference library of SARS-CoV-2-specific TCRs generated with the MIRA antigen-specificity platform. Breadth was defined as the fraction of unique TCRs that were SARS-CoV-2-associated, and depth was defined as the fraction of total T cells that were SARS-CoV-2-associated. Using the MIRA data, each spike-specific TCR was assigned both to the spike region to which the TCR was reactive and to a CD4 or CD8 class. Log10-transformed breadth and depth values were compared by one-way ANOVA with Sidak's multiple comparisons tests. Imported from immuneACCESS, the table was reduced by TCRdb to in-frame sequences with V and J called. These copies leave out some clones; in studies compared against another copy, an unresolved V gene accounts for under half, and the cause of the remainder is not known. V and J calls and clone size are as listed in that table; D and trimming were resolved from the DNA. Recorded for this sample are around 80,000 clones; 92% of them occurred a single time. The ten largest make up 4.7% of the sample.

Measured from the cysteine to the phenylalanine, the CDR3 is 13 residues long. The CDR3 DNA has 39 bases and is translated from base 1. Via the germline V gene (reference sequence), CDR1 is LNHDA and CDR2 SQIVND. The trim is 3 bases for V and 5 bases for J, with a gap of 8 bases between the germline ends. Interpreted using the paper, the time point label stands for: about 28 days (+/-7) after the second vaccine dose. AZD1222 recipients whose second dose came at about 4 weeks and those whose second dose came at about 12 weeks were combined into one group, since spike-specific TCR depth and breadth did not differ between the two schedules. Vaccinee samples were obtained from the UK trials COV001 and COV002, which included a single-blind randomized controlled phase 2/3 trial of AZD1222 (ChAdOx1 nCoV-19) in healthy adults. For TCRbeta chain sequencing, PBMC samples were collected from trial participants at day 0 and at day 28 after the second dose.

The sequence came from an adult who received the AZD1222 COVID-19 vaccine. The V and J genes are TRBV19 and TRBJ1-5, with the D gene not confidently named. The sequencing here drew on peripheral blood, taken 28 days after the second AZD1222 dose. The sequence in DNA is TGTGCCAGTAGTATGGCTCAAGATCAGCCCCAGCATTTT. This translates into CASSMAQDQPQHF.